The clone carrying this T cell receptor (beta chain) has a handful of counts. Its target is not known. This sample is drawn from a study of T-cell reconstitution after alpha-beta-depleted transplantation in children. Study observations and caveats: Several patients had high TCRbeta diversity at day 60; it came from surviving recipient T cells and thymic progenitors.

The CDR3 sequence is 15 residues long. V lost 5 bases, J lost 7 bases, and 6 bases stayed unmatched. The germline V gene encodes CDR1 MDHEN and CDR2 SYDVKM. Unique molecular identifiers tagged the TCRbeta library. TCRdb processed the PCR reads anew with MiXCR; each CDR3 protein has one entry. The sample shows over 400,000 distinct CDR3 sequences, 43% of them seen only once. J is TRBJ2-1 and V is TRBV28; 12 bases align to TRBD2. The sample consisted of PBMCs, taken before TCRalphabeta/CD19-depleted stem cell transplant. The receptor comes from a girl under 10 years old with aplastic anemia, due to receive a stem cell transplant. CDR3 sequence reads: CASSILAGGPNEQFF. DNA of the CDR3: TGTGCCAGCAGTATTCTAGCGGGAGGGCCAAATGAGCAGTTCTTC.